These T cell receptor beta chains were read from a single sample in a study of T cell repertoires in cytomegalovirus infection. For these receptors, no antigen is known. In TCRdb, the reads were re-called with MiXCR into one record per CDR3 protein. The repertoire holds 700,000 to 900,000 distinct CDR3 sequences, almost 30% seen once, with roughly 13% in the top ten. The sequencing here drew on cultured CD8+ T cells from PBMCs, taken from culture after CMV antigen stimulation. These receptors all come from a human donor in good health (CMV status not recorded). Some clones in this sample may be carry-over from other donors' samples. Both conserved end residues are part of each CDR3. D genes are given only for firm matches. Only some rows state a clone size, as once, few, many or a class for expanded clones.

j_call v_call clone_size d_call cdr3_aa cdr3_nt
TRBJ2-1 TRBV19 few . CAIEVGGPSPNEQFF TGTGCCATCGAGGTTGGGGGGCCCTCCCCCAATGAGCAGTTCTTC
TRBJ1-5 TRBV15 few . CATSRDLGPQQPQHF TGTGCCACCAGCAGAGATTTGGGACCCCAACAGCCCCAGCATTTT
TRBJ2-1 TRBV6-2/TRBV6-3 . . CASAQPGQSGNEQFF TGTGCCAGCGCCCAACCGGGACAATCGGGCAATGAGCAGTTCTTC
TRBJ2-2 TRBV12-3/TRBV12-4 few TRBD1 CASSGLQLQGKGGGELFF TGTGCCAGCAGTGGACTCCAGTTACAGGGGAAAGGAGGCGGGGAGCTGTTTTTT
TRBJ2-5 TRBV29-1 . . CSVGLAFSGTDSETQYF TGCAGCGTTGGATTAGCTTTTTCGGGGACCGATTCAGAGACCCAGTACTTC
TRBJ2-1 TRBV10-3 few . CAISAAGQRETYNEQFF TGTGCCATCAGCGCGGCGGGTCAGAGGGAAACGTACAATGAGCAGTTCTTC
TRBJ1-5 TRBV7-9 few . CASSIGIWGGNQPQHF TGTGCCAGCAGCATTGGAATTTGGGGTGGCAATCAGCCCCAGCATTTT
TRBJ1-3 TRBV20-1 . . CSARADGRTLSRNTIYF TGCAGTGCTAGAGCTGACGGACGGACGCTAAGTAGAAACACCATATATTTT
TRBJ1-5 TRBV6-6 many . CASTDSGNQPQHF TGTGCCAGCACCGACTCGGGCAATCAGCCCCAGCATTTT
TRBJ2-2 TRBV5-5 few TRBD2 CASKELAGVTGELFF TGTGCCAGCAAAGAGCTAGCGGGGGTGACCGGGGAGCTGTTTTTT
TRBJ1-5 TRBV15 . . CATSRDLSSNQPQHF TGTGCCACCAGCAGAGATCTAAGTAGCAATCAGCCCCAGCATTTT
TRBJ1-1 TRBV12-3/TRBV12-4 many . CASSYKNTEAFF TGTGCCAGCAGCTACAAGAACACTGAAGCTTTCTTT
TRBJ2-1 TRBV5-1 . . CASSLWDVMGQTEASYNEQFF TGCGCCAGCAGCTTGTGGGACGTCATGGGTCAGACCGAAGCGTCCTACAATGAGCAGTTCTTC
TRBJ1-6 TRBV28 many . CASSTREGRNNSPLHF TGTGCCAGCAGTACCCGTGAGGGGAGAAATAATTCACCCCTCCACTTT
TRBJ1-2 TRBV20-1 few TRBD1 CRVWRQGGYGYTF TGCAGAGTCTGGCGACAGGGGGGCTATGGCTACACCTTC
TRBJ1-4 TRBV6-5 . . CASSATGFATNEKLFF TGTGCCAGCAGTGCAACGGGATTTGCAACTAATGAAAAACTGTTTTTT
TRBJ1-5 TRBV4-1 . . CASSHFFAWGQPQHF TGCGCCAGCAGCCATTTCTTTGCCTGGGGTCAGCCCCAGCATTTT
TRBJ2-1 TRBV7-9 many TRBD2 CASSFQREGRGGSYNEQFF TGTGCCAGCAGCTTCCAGCGGGAGGGGCGGGGGGGCTCCTACAATGAGCAGTTCTTC
TRBJ1-5 TRBV6-1 . TRBD1 CASSGDRGSNQPQHF TGTGCCAGCAGTGGGGACAGGGGGAGCAATCAGCCCCAGCATTTT
TRBJ2-3 TRBV7-2 many . CASSRLGRGSTDTQYF TGTGCCAGCAGCCGATTGGGACGAGGAAGCACAGATACGCAGTATTTT
TRBJ2-1 TRBV20-1 . TRBD2 CSASYAGGLSSYNEQFF TGCAGTGCTAGTTATGCGGGGGGTCTTAGCTCCTACAATGAGCAGTTCTTC
TRBJ2-7 TRBV19 . TRBD1 CASSIRDRGLDEQYF TGTGCCAGTAGTATTCGAGACAGGGGTCTTGACGAGCAGTACTTC
TRBJ2-5 TRBV6-6 . . CASNKRGPQETQYF TGTGCCAGCAATAAGAGGGGACCACAAGAGACCCAGTACTTC
TRBJ1-2 TRBV19 many . CASSPRTAYGYTF TGTGCCAGCAGTCCACGGACAGCCTATGGCTACACCTTC
TRBJ2-1 TRBV19 . TRBD2 CASSIESGGPNEQFF TGTGCCAGTAGTATAGAAAGCGGGGGCCCGAATGAGCAGTTCTTC
TRBJ2-5 TRBV7-8 few . CASSLGFWAQETQYF TGTGCCAGCAGCTTAGGCTTCTGGGCCCAAGAGACCCAGTACTTC
TRBJ1-2 TRBV27 . TRBD1 CASSFTTGADYGYTF TGTGCCAGCAGTTTTACGACAGGGGCGGACTATGGCTACACCTTC
TRBJ1-5 TRBV28 few TRBD1 CASSITGDQPQHF TGTGCCAGCAGTATAACAGGGGATCAGCCCCAGCATTTT
TRBJ2-2 TRBV12-3/TRBV12-4 . TRBD2 CASITPGGAGELFF TGTGCCAGCATTACCCCGGGAGGGGCCGGGGAGCTGTTTTTT
TRBJ2-1 TRBV7-9 few TRBD2 CASSSPTSGGPSEQFF TGTGCCAGCAGCTCCCCGACTAGCGGGGGCCCCAGTGAGCAGTTCTTC
TRBJ2-2 TRBV27 . TRBD1 CASSLGTAYTGELFF TGTGCCAGCAGTTTGGGGACAGCCTACACCGGGGAGCTGTTTTTT
TRBJ2-2 TRBV7-8 . TRBD1 CVSSSKGQGLIHTGELFF TGTGTCAGCAGCTCGAAGGGACAGGGGCTAATCCACACCGGGGAGCTGTTTTTT
TRBJ1-2 TRBV4-1 few . CASSRRGTYGYTF TGCGCCAGCAGCCGACGGGGGACCTATGGCTACACCTTC
TRBJ1-3 TRBV2 . . CASSEAQRNTIYF TGTGCCAGCAGTGAGGCCCAGCGGAACACCATATATTTT
TRBJ2-3 TRBV4-1 . . CASSQDTQVADTQYF TGCGCCAGCAGCCAAGATACCCAGGTGGCAGATACGCAGTATTTT
TRBJ2-4 TRBV11-3 . . CASSRLRGRGNLAKNIQYF TGTGCCAGCAGCCGTCTCAGGGGTAGGGGAAATCTAGCCAAAAACATTCAGTACTTC
TRBJ2-1 TRBV19 few TRBD1 CATKRQGGINEQFF TGTGCCACCAAGCGACAGGGGGGAATTAATGAGCAGTTCTTC